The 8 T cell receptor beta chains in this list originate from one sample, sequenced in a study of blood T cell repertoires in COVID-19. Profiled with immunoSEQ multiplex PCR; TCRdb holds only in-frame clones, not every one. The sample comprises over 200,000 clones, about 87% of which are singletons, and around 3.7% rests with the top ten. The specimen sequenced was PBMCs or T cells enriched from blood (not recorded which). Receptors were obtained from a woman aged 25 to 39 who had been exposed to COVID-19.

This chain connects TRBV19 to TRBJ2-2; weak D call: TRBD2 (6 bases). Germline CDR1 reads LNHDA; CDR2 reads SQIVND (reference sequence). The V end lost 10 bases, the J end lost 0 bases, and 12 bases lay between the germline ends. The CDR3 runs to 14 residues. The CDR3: CATSSAPNTGELFF. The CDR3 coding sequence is TGTGCCACCTCTAGCGCACCGAACACCGGGGAGCTGTTTTTT.

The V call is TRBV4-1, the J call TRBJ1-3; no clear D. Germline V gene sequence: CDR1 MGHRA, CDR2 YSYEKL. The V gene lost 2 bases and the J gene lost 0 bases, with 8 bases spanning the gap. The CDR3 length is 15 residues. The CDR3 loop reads CASSQTVSSGNTIYF. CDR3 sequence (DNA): TGCGCCAGCAGCCAAACCGTGAGCTCTGGAAACACCATATATTTT.

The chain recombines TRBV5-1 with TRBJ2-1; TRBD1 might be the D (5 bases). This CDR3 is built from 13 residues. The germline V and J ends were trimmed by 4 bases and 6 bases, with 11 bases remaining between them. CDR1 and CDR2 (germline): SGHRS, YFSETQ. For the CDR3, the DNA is TGCGCCAGCAGCAGGCCAGGGTTCAATGAGCAGTTCTTC. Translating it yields CASSRPGFNEQFF.

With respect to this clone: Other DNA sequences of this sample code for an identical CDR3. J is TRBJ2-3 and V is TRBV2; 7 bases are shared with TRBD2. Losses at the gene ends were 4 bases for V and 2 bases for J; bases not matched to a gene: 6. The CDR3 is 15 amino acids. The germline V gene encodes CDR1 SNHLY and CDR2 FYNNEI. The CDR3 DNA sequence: TGTGCCAGCAGTGTCGGGGGAGGGCCCACAGATACGCAGTATTTT. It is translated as CASSVGGGPTDTQYF.

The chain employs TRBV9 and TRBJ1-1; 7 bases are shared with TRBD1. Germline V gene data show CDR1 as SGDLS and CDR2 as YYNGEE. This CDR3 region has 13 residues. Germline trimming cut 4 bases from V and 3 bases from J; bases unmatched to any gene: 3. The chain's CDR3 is CASSPRGYTEAFF. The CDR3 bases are TGTGCCAGCAGCCCCAGGGGGTACACTGAAGCTTTCTTT.

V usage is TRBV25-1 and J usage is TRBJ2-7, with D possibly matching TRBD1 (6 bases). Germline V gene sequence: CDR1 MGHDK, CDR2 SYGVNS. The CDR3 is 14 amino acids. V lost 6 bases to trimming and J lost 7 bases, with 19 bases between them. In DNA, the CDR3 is TGTGCCAGCAGGGGGGCGGGTAGAGAGGGTGAGCAGTACTTC. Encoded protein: CASRGAGREGEQYF.

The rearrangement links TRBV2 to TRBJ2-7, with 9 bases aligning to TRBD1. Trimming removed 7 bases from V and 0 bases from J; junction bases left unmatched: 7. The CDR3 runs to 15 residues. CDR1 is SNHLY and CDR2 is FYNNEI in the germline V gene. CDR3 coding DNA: TGTGCCAGCATGGGGGGGACAGGGAGCTCCTACGAGCAGTACTTC. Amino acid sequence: CASMGGTGSSYEQYF. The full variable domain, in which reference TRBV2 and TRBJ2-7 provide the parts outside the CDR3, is EPEVTQTPSHQVTQMGQEVILRCVPISNHLYFYWYRQILGQKVEFLVSFYNNEISEKSEIFDDQFSVERPDGSNFTLKIRSTKLEDSAMYFCASMGGTGSSYEQYFGPGTRLTVT.

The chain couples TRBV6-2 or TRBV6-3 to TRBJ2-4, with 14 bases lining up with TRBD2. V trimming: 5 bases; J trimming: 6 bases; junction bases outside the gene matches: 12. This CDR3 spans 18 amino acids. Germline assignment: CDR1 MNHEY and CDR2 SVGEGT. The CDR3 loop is CASSPLPSGTSGRNIQYF. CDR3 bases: TGTGCCAGCAGTCCCCTACCATCCGGGACTAGCGGGAGAAACATTCAGTACTTC.